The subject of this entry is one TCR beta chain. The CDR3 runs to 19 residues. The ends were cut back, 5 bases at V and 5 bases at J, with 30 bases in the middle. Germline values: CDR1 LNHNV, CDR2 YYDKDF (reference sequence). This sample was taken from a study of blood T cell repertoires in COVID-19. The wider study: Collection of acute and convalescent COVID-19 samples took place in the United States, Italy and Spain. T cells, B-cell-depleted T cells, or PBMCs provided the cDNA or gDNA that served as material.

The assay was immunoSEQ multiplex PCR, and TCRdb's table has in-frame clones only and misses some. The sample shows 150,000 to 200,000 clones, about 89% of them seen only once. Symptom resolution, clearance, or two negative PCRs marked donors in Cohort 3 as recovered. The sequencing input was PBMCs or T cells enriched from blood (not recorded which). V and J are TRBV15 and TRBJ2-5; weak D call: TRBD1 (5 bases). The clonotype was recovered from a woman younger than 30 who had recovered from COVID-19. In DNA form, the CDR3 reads TGTGCCACCAGCGGATATGGTAGGGGTGGGATAGGTTCCGGGGAGACCCAGTACTTC. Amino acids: CATSGYGRGGIGSGETQYF.